The 24 T cell receptor beta chains below were found in one sample sequenced in a study of read filtering for tumor transcriptome and immune sequencing. This library used approximately 370 ng RNA and molecular barcoded adaptors spanning alpha/delta and beta/gamma chains. Via MiXCR, TCRdb re-called the reads, giving one row per CDR3 protein. This table holds roughly 41,000 distinct CDR3 sequences, roughly 13% found once. The sequenced material came from a population of CD138-negative cells sorted from bone marrow. The origin of the receptors is a donor at least 40 years old with multiple myeloma.

This clonotype was counted many times. The chain has TRBV2 and TRBJ2-1; the D is unclear. Germline V gene sequence: CDR1 SNHLY, CDR2 FYNNEI. Trimming removed 7 bases from V and 1 base from J, with 11 bases in between. The CDR3 covers 14 residues. CDR3 sequence: CASTLVISYNEQFF. The DNA of the CDR3 is TGTGCCAGCACCCTCGTTATTTCCTACAATGAGCAGTTCTTC.

This clonotype has a handful of counts. The chain employs TRBV7-8 and TRBJ2-5, with D perhaps TRBD1 or TRBD2 (6 bases each). The CDR3 consists of 13 residues. CDR1 SGHVS and CDR2 FQNEAQ come from the germline V gene. V lost 2 bases, J lost 9 bases, and 13 bases lay in between. Here the CDR3 reads CASSLLGGRAQYF. DNA of the CDR3: TGTGCCAGCAGCTTATTGGGGGGCCGGGCCCAGTACTTC.

This chain uses TRBV20-1 with TRBJ2-7; D might be TRBD2 (7 bases). The V and J ends lost 5 bases and 11 bases respectively, with 19 bases between them. CDR1 DFQATT and CDR2 SNEGSKA come from the germline V gene (reference sequence). The CDR3 covers 12 residues. As DNA, the CDR3 is TGCAGTGCTCACCCGGGGGGCAACGGGGAGTACTTC. The encoded protein is CSAHPGGNGEYF.

Only a few counts were recorded for this clonotype. With a far larger clone one base away, a read error is the likely cause. The gene calls are TRBV7-6 and TRBJ2-1; D is unresolved. CDR3 size: 12 residues. Germline V gene sequence: CDR1 SGHVS, CDR2 FNYEAQ. The CDR3 DNA reads TGTGCCAGCAGCCCCCCCTCCAATGGGCAGTTCTTC. Residues: CASSPPSNGQFF. Filled out from reference TRBV7-6 and TRBJ2-1, the complete variable domain reads GAGVSQSPRYKVTKRGQDVALRCDPISGHVSLYWYRQALGQGPEFLTYFNYEAQQDKSGLPNDRFSAERPEGSISTLTIQRTEQRDSAMYRCASSPPSNGQFFGPGTRLTVL.

This clonotype was observed many times. The genes are TRBV20-1 and TRBJ2-1; D not certain. Looked up from germline, CDR1 is DFQATT and CDR2 is SNEGSKA (reference sequence). Trimming cost V 6 bases and J 9 bases, with 18 bases left between them. There are 13 residues in the CDR3. As DNA, the CDR3 is TGCAGTGCCCCATCAAATTCTAGGAGTGAGCAGTTCTTC. Translation: CSAPSNSRSEQFF.

This clonotype appeared many times. This chain joins TRBV7-8 and TRBJ2-3; no clear D. V was pared by 5 bases and J by 8 bases, with 11 bases between. The CDR3 sequence is 12 residues long. Germline V gene sequence: CDR1 SGHVS, CDR2 FQNEAQ. The CDR3 DNA reads as TGTGCCAGCAGCCCACAACAACGTACGCAGTATTTT. This translates into CASSPQQRTQYF.

This clonotype was counted at least ten times. The chain combines TRBV5-1 with TRBJ2-7; 7 positions agree with TRBD1. With V trimmed by 4 bases and J by 7 bases, 2 bases remained unmatched. The V gene's germline CDR1 is SGHRS and CDR2 YFSETQ. The CDR3 loop spans 11 amino acids. This CDR3 reads CASSQDREQYF. The CDR3 coding sequence is TGCGCCAGCAGCCAGGACAGGGAGCAGTACTTC.

This clonotype has ten or more counts. V gene TRBV29-1 combines with J gene TRBJ2-1; D ambiguous. Germline V gene sequence: CDR1 SQVTM, CDR2 ANQGSEA. Trimming stripped 4 bases from V and 0 bases from J, with 16 bases between. The CDR3 has 16 residues. CDR3 in DNA: TGCAGCGTTGTACCACCCTCTAAACTCTCCTACAATGAGCAGTTCTTC. Encoded protein: CSVVPPSKLSYNEQFF.

This clonotype was observed at least ten times. This chain joins TRBV12-3 or TRBV12-4 and TRBJ2-1, with D possibly matching TRBD2 (5 bases). The CDR3 sequence is 13 residues long. The V gene lost 5 bases and the J gene lost 5 bases, with 10 bases spanning the gap. The CDR3 is CASSPRLNNEQFF. CDR3 sequence (DNA): TGTGCCAGCAGTCCCAGACTAAACAATGAGCAGTTCTTC.

This clonotype came up a few times. A much more abundant neighbour one base away suggests this may be a read error. The conserved phenylalanine or tryptophan normally closing the CDR3 is absent here, so this likely arose from a read error. The chain carries TRBV7-2 and TRBJ1-1, with D perhaps matching TRBD1 (5 bases). The CDR3 is 16 residues long. Trimming took 4 bases from V and 2 from J, leaving 17 bases between them. CDR1 is SGHTA, CDR2 FQGNSA, per germline. CDR3: CASSSSLGVGNTEAFL. The CDR3 nucleotides are TGTGCCAGCAGCTCCAGCCTAGGGGTGGGAAACACTGAAGCTTTCCTT.

This clonotype came up many times. J is TRBJ2-7 and V is TRBV29-1; D may correspond to TRBD1 or TRBD2 (6 bases each). The germline V gene has CDR1 SQVTM and CDR2 ANQGSEA. The CDR3 has 11 residues. V lost 6 bases, J lost 2 bases, and 8 bases lay in between. CDR3 nucleotide sequence: TGCAGCGTGGAGGGGGCCTACGAGCAGTACTTC. It codes for CSVEGAYEQYF.

Many counts were recorded for this clonotype. This chain joins TRBV12-3 or TRBV12-4 and TRBJ1-1; 7 bases agree with TRBD1. The CDR3 has 14 amino acids. Unmatched junction bases numbered 4, after V lost 3 bases and J lost 3 bases. In DNA, the CDR3 is TGTGCCAGCAGTTTGAGGGACAGTCACACTGAAGCTTTCTTT. It specifies CASSLRDSHTEAFF.

In this sample, this clonotype turned up a few times. Relative to the germline gene, one junction end is altered; a read error may explain this. The V gene is TRBV12-3 or TRBV12-4, the J gene TRBJ1-3; D not resolved. This CDR3 comprises 14 residues. The CDR3 sequence is CASSLREYGYTIYF. DNA of the CDR3: TGTGCCAGCAGTTTAAGGGAATATGGATACACCATATATTTT.

This clonotype was counted only a few times. This sequence joins TRBV19 and TRBJ1-2, with D hard to call. In germline, CDR1 is LNHDA, CDR2 SQIVND (reference sequence). The CDR3 has 14 amino acids. With 2 bases removed from V and 7 bases from J, the gap between germline ends came to 14 bases. The DNA of the CDR3 is TGTGCCAGTAGTATACAATCGCCGGGAGTTGGCTACACCTTC. As protein: CASSIQSPGVGYTF.

The table lists this clonotype with many counts. The chain is built from TRBV5-8 and TRBJ2-2, with D tentatively TRBD1 (5 bases). This CDR3 spans 13 amino acids. The V end was cut by 0 bases, the J end by 5 bases, with 5 bases between. Looked up from germline, CDR1 is SGHTS and CDR2 is YDEGEE. CDR3 region: CASSLGTTGELFF. In DNA, the CDR3 is TGTGCCAGCAGCTTGGGGACAACCGGGGAGCTGTTTTTT.

The chain has TRBV6-6 and TRBJ2-2; D possibly corresponds to TRBD2 (6 bases). Trimming left V 9 bases short and J 5 bases short, with 13 bases between. This CDR3 region has 13 residues. From germline, CDR1 is MNHNY and CDR2 SVGAGI (reference sequence). CDR3 region: CASQIGGTGELFF. Here the CDR3 DNA reads TGTGCCAGTCAAATCGGGGGTACCGGGGAGCTGTTTTTT.

V is TRBV6-2 or TRBV6-3 and J is TRBJ1-5; D is undetermined. The V gene lost 2 bases and the J gene lost 2 bases, with 13 bases spanning the gap. Germline V gene lookup returns CDR1 MNHEY and CDR2 SVGEGT. CDR3 length: 16 residues. CDR3 coding DNA: TGTGCCAGCAGTTACCCAGCGGGAGATGGCAATCAGCCCCAGCATTTT. It is translated as CASSYPAGDGNQPQHF.

This clonotype was recorded at least ten times. The gene calls are TRBV19 and TRBJ1-1; no reliable D call. Per the germline V gene, CDR1 is LNHDA and CDR2 is SQIVND (reference sequence). The CDR3 has 11 residues. Trimming left V 6 bases short and J 5 bases short, with 7 bases between. CDR3 in DNA: TGTGCCAGTAGGCGAGGGACTGAAGCTTTCTTT. Translation gives CASRRGTEAFF.

This clonotype has a count of ten or more. The V gene is TRBV7-3, the J gene TRBJ2-3; D remains ambiguous. Germline V lookup: CDR1 SGHTA, CDR2 FQGTGA. Between the trimmed V and J ends, which lost 4 bases and 3 bases, there was a span of 8 bases. The CDR3 totals 13 residues. CDR3 amino acids: CASSSGKTDTQYF. The CDR3 bases are TGTGCCAGCAGCTCTGGAAAGACAGATACGCAGTATTTT.

A few counts support this clonotype. A much larger clone sits a single nucleotide away, making a read error possible. This rearrangement joins TRBV5-6 to TRBJ2-1; D unresolved. CDR3 length: 13 amino acids. V shed 4 bases and J shed 2 bases, with 7 bases lying between them. CDR1 is SGHDT and CDR2 is YYEEEE in the germline V gene. CDR3 nucleotides: TGTGCCAGCAGCCCCGTACCCTACAATGAGCAGTTCTTC. Translating gives CASSPVPYNEQFF. Combining the CDR3 with reference TRBV5-6 and TRBJ2-1 gives the whole variable domain DAGVTQSPTHLIKTRGQQVTLRCSPKSGHDTVSWYQQALGQGPQFIFQYYEEEERQRGNFPDRFSGHQFPNYSSELNVNALLLGDSALYLCASSPVPYNEQFFGPGTRLTVL.

This clonotype has a count of ten or more. The chain uses TRBV29-1 and TRBJ2-3, with 12 bases matching TRBD2. Losses at the gene ends were 6 bases for V and 0 bases for J; bases not matched to a gene: 10. The CDR3 runs 17 residues. Germline values: CDR1 SQVTM, CDR2 ANQGSEA. The CDR3 loop is CSVPKSLAGGSTDTQYF. For the CDR3, the DNA is TGCAGCGTCCCCAAAAGCCTAGCGGGAGGGAGCACAGATACGCAGTATTTT.

This clonotype was picked up a small number of times. The chain combines TRBV5-4 with TRBJ1-2; D not certain. Trimming took off 2 bases at V and 0 bases at J, with 5 bases between the two ends. The germline V gene has CDR1 SGHNT and CDR2 YYREEE (reference sequence). This CDR3 region has 13 residues. The CDR3 spells CASSFDTNYGYTF. The CDR3 DNA follows: TGTGCCAGCAGCTTCGACACTAACTATGGCTACACCTTC.

The table lists this clonotype with many counts. The chain is built from TRBV2 and TRBJ2-1; a possible D gene is TRBD1 (5 bases). The CDR3 runs 15 residues. Trimming removed 4 bases from V and 2 bases from J, with 12 bases in between. Per germline, CDR1 SNHLY and CDR2 FYNNEI. CDR3 residues: CASSVSSRAYNEQFF. DNA of the CDR3: TGTGCCAGCAGTGTAAGTAGCAGGGCCTACAATGAGCAGTTCTTC.

A word on this clonotype: One end of the junction is discordant with germline, which a read error may explain. The V call is TRBV28, the J call TRBJ2-3; D might be TRBD2 (5 bases). The CDR3 totals 11 residues. CDR1 is MDHEN and CDR2 is SYDVKM in the germline V gene. The CDR3 spells CAGSRGNTLYF. Here the CDR3 DNA reads TGTGCCGGCAGTCGAGGGAACACGCTGTATTTT.